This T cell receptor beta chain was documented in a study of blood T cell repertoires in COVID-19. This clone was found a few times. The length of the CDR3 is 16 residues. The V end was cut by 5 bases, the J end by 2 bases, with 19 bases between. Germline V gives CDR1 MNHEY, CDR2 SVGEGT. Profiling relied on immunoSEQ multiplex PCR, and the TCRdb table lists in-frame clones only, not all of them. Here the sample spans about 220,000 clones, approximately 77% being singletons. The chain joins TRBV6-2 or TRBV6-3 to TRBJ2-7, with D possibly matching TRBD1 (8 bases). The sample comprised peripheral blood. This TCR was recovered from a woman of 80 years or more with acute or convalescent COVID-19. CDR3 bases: TGTGCCAGCAGTACCGTGAACACAGGGGGGGCCTACGAGCAGTACTTC. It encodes CASSTVNTGGAYEQYF.